Listed here are 2 T cell receptor beta chains from one sample, sequenced in a study of identical twins. TCRdb called the 5' RACE reads again in MiXCR, with one record for every CDR3 protein. The sample includes 250,000 or so distinct CDR3 sequences, about 13% seen only once; the top ten take 3.5% to 5%. The same data also contributed to another study, on yellow fever vaccine responses in identical twins.

The sequencing sample was made of memory (CD45RO+) T cells sorted from blood. The source of these receptors is a woman between 18 and 29 years old in good health.

Ten or more counts support this clonotype. The gene calls are TRBV7-8 and TRBJ2-7; 8 bases are a match to TRBD1. Germline V gives CDR1 SGHVS, CDR2 FQNEAQ. V shed 5 bases and J 6 bases; nucleotides not matched to a gene: 6. The CDR3 is made up of 13 amino acids. The CDR3, as DNA: TGTGCCAGCAGCCCGGACAGGGTAGCCGAGCAGTACTTC. Its translation is CASSPDRVAEQYF.

This clonotype was counted ten times or more. The chain recombines TRBV12-3 or TRBV12-4 with TRBJ1-5; 8 bases map to TRBD1. V dropped 4 bases and J dropped 9; count of bases not matched to a gene: 11. The CDR3 is made up of 15 amino acids. The DNA of the CDR3 is TGTGCCAGCAGTTCCGGACAGCCAGGGGGCGGGCCCCAGCATTTT. Translated: CASSSGQPGGGPQHF.